The rows below give T cell receptor beta chains drawn from one sample of a study of blood T cell repertoires in COVID-19. Produced via immunoSEQ multiplex PCR; TCRdb's table is partial and in-frame only. Of 65,000 to 95,000 clones listed, 80% to 90% are singletons. The sample consisted of peripheral blood. The receptor set was obtained from a man older than 75 with acute or convalescent COVID-19. Both conserved end residues are trimmed from each CDR3.

>TRBJ2-7|TRBV6-5|13
ASSYFWDSPYEQY
>TRBJ1-5|TRBV19|14
ASSIRTGTHRGPQH
>TRBJ2-7|TRBV7-3|13
ASSSSGGPPYEQY
>TRBJ1-5|TRBV10-1|11
ASSAGLNQPQH
>TRBJ2-3|TRBV30|13
AWSPNQASTDTQY
>TRBJ2-5|TRBV5-4|12
ASSTGSFQETQY
>TRBJ2-1|TRBV18|14
ASSPLDGVAYNEQF
>TRBJ1-1|TRBV7-9|11
ASSPPGDTEAF
>TRBJ2-5|TRBV10-3|11
AIGNGSSETQY
>TRBJ1-2|TRBV11-1|11
ASSPGQGGGYT
>TRBJ2-7|TRBV27|14
ASSPTTPGLAAEQY
>TRBJ2-7|TRBV7-9|14
ASSDRQGPQPYEQY
>TRBJ1-6|TRBV6-6|14
ASTNGPGQYNSPLH
>TRBJ2-5|TRBV11-3|14
ASSLGASGGEETQY
>TRBJ2-7|TRBV29-1|14
SVGGIGGQGFDEQY
>TRBJ2-1|TRBV30|14
AWTFPLAGGYNEQF
>TRBJ1-5|TRBV11-3|14
ASSLIGTGGGQPQH
>TRBJ1-1|TRBV6-5|13
ASSLMTASRTEAF
>TRBJ2-3|TRBV3-1/TRBV3-2|13
ASSLGRARADTQY
>TRBJ1-1|TRBV19|14
ASTKGQGRMNTEAF
>TRBJ2-3|TRBV4-1|14
ASSPGGLGGADTQY
>TRBJ1-2|TRBV19|11
ASRWRDRDGYT
>TRBJ1-1|TRBV3-1/TRBV3-2|12
ASTTGTGSTEAF
>TRBJ1-2|TRBV19|11
ASSPQNGHGYT
>TRBJ1-1|TRBV27|13
ASSLSGGINSEAF
>TRBJ1-1|TRBV18|14
ASSLRQGLVNTEAF